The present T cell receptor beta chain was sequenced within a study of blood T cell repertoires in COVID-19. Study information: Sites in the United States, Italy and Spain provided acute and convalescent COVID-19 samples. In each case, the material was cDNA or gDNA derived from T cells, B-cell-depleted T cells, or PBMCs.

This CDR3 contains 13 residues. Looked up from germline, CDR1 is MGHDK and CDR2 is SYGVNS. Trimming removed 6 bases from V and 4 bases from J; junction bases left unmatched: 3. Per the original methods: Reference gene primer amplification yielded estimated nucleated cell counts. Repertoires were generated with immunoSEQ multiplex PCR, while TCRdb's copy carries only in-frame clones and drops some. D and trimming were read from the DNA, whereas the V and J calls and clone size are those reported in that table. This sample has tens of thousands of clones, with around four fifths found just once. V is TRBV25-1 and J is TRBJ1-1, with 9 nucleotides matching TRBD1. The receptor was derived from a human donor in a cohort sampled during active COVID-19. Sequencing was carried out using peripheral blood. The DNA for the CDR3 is TGTGCCAGCAGAATACAGGGGGCCACTGAAGCTTTCTTT. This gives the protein CASRIQGATEAFF.